These 25 T cell receptor beta chains originate from one sample sequenced in a study of post-analysis software for immune sequencing data (dated by TCRdb to 2014 to 2015). What the authors observed across the whole study: Significantly higher frequencies in patients than in controls were found for five TRBV segments, including TRBV5-6, TRBV5-1 and TRBV20-1.

Library method: PCR. Data came from an Illumina HiSeq 2500. To reduce PCR and sequencing biases, unique molecular identifiers were incorporated into the TCR beta cDNA libraries. TCRdb reworked the public reads: Q25 trimming with fastp, MiXCR clone assembly, productive beta chains retained. Every entry covers one CDR3 protein and lists the most common genes and DNA from its rows. Recorded for this sample are about 460,000 distinct CDR3 sequences; over 35% of them occurred a single time. Roughly 12% of the sample belongs to the ten largest clones. The antigens of these receptors remain unknown. The sample comprised blood. The source is a girl between 5 and 17 years old with multiple sclerosis.

The chain carries TRBV6-1 and TRBJ1-2; 9 positions match TRBD1. The CDR3 spans 13 residues. Trimming removed 8 bases from V and 4 bases from J; junction bases left unmatched: 5. From germline, CDR1 is MNHNS and CDR2 SASEGT. This chain's CDR3 is CASWDRVLYGYTF. CDR3 nucleotides: TGTGCCAGCTGGGACAGGGTACTCTATGGCTACACCTTC.

The rearrangement links TRBV20-1 to TRBJ2-7, with TRBD2 identical over 8 bases. From germline, CDR1 is DFQATT and CDR2 SNEGSKA (reference sequence). With 2 bases clipped from V and 0 bases from J, the junction kept 6 bases outside the gene matches. The CDR3 runs to 15 residues. CDR3 region: CSARLLAGGSYEQYF. In DNA form, the CDR3 reads TGCAGTGCTAGACTCCTCGCGGGAGGCTCCTACGAGCAGTACTTC.

The table lists this clonotype with a few counts. This chain connects TRBV10-3 to TRBJ1-2; D may be TRBD1 (6 bases). The length of the CDR3 is 16 residues. Germline loops: CDR1 ENHRY, CDR2 SYGVKD. V gave up 5 bases and J gave up 8 bases, with 24 bases separating them. The CDR3 nucleotides are TGTGCCATCAGTAAACACGGGACAAACCCGGAACACGGCTACACCTTC. This gives the protein CAISKHGTNPEHGYTF.

This sequence joins TRBV6-4 and TRBJ2-1, with 13 bases identical to TRBD2. This CDR3 region has 15 residues. J lost 8 bases, V lost 4 bases, and 5 bases had no gene match. CDR1 and CDR2 from the germline V gene are MRHNA and SNTAGT. The CDR3 loop is CASSVGTSGNYEQFF. The CDR3 DNA is TGTGCCAGCAGTGTTGGGACTAGCGGGAACTATGAGCAGTTCTTC.

The CDR3 DNA sequence: TGTGCCAGCAGTTTGCTAGCTGAAAGCTCTGGGGCCAACGTCCTGACTTTC. Translation gives CASSLLAESSGANVLTF. This chain links TRBV6-5 with TRBJ2-6; a weak D match, TRBD2 (5 bases). The V and J ends lost 4 bases and 0 bases respectively, with 13 bases between them. The CDR3 loop spans 17 amino acids. Per the germline V gene, CDR1 is MNHEY and CDR2 is SVGAGI.

This chain joins TRBV27 and TRBJ2-7; 8 bases line up with TRBD1. Germline CDR1 MNHEY, CDR2 SMNVEV (reference sequence). J lost 0 bases, V lost 4 bases, and 8 bases had no gene match. CDR3 length equals 16 residues. Here the CDR3 DNA reads TGTGCCAGCAGTTACAGGGGGGACGCATCCTCCTACGAGCAGTACTTC. Protein product: CASSYRGDASSYEQYF.

The chain is built from TRBV7-3 and TRBJ2-1, with D perhaps being TRBD1 or TRBD2 (7 bases each). Germline CDR1 is SGHTA and CDR2 is FQGTGA. V lost 5 bases and J lost 3, with 20 bases in between. The CDR3 is 17 residues long. CDR3 in amino acids: CASSPQGGGGFYNEQFF. The CDR3 DNA reads as TGTGCCAGCAGCCCCCAGGGGGGGGGAGGGTTCTACAATGAGCAGTTCTTC.

This chain joins TRBV12-3 or TRBV12-4 and TRBJ2-5, with D uncertain. This CDR3 region has 13 residues. V was cut by 6 bases and J by 5 bases, with 13 bases left in between. The CDR3 region is CASSPSVRETQYF. As DNA, the CDR3 is TGTGCCAGCAGCCCGAGCGTGAGGGAGACCCAGTACTTC.

This chain links TRBV20-1 with TRBJ2-3; TRBD1 is a possible D gene (5 bases). V was trimmed by 6 bases and J by 4 bases, leaving 8 bases between them. Germline V gives CDR1 DFQATT, CDR2 SNEGSKA (reference sequence). CDR3 size: 11 residues. CDR3 residues: CSAEQADTQYF. The CDR3 DNA follows: TGCAGTGCCGAACAGGCAGATACGCAGTATTTT.

This clonotype showed up just once. The chain has TRBV5-1 and TRBJ2-7, with TRBD2 identical over 12 bases. Germline V gives CDR1 SGHRS, CDR2 YFSETQ. V lost 4 bases and J lost 2; bases outside the gene matches: 7. This CDR3 has 16 amino acids. The chain's CDR3 is CASSAGLAGPPYEQYF. CDR3 bases: TGCGCCAGCAGCGCAGGACTAGCGGGACCCCCCTACGAGCAGTACTTC.

A word on this clonotype: A junction end diverges from the germline sequence, so it may reflect a read error. The chain joins TRBV29-1 to TRBJ1-4, with D possibly being TRBD1 (5 bases). CDR1 and CDR2 from the germline V gene are SQVTM and ANQGSEA. This CDR3 contains 14 residues. CDR3 residues: CSVVQGATNEKRFF. In DNA form, the CDR3 reads TGCAGCGTCGTGCAGGGAGCAACTAATGAAAAACGGTTTTTT.

This sequence joins TRBV5-1 and TRBJ1-3; 7 nucleotides line up with TRBD1. The ends lost 2 bases at V and 2 bases at J; junction bases unmatched: 4. Per the germline V gene, CDR1 is SGHRS and CDR2 is YFSETQ. The CDR3 is 15 amino acids. The CDR3 DNA is TGCGCCAGCAGCTTACAGGGGATGACTGGAAACACCATATATTTT. Translating it yields CASSLQGMTGNTIYF.

This chain links TRBV18 with TRBJ1-4; D is unclear. The V gene lost 3 bases and the J gene lost 3 bases, with 8 bases spanning the gap. CDR1 and CDR2 (germline): KGHSH, LQKENI. There are 14 residues in the CDR3. The CDR3 bases are TGTGCCAGCTCACCGGGATTACCTAATGAAAAACTGTTTTTT. It encodes CASSPGLPNEKLFF.

This clonotype was seen a few times. The rearrangement joins TRBV12-3 or TRBV12-4 to TRBJ2-1; tentative D call: TRBD2 (6 bases). The CDR3 covers 13 residues. The V end lost 1 base, the J end lost 9 bases, and 10 bases lay between the germline ends. The CDR3 spells CASSLGLATEQFF. The CDR3 DNA reads TGTGCCAGCAGTTTAGGGCTAGCGACTGAGCAGTTCTTC.

This clonotype was counted a few times. The chain employs TRBV7-9 and TRBJ2-5; tentatively, D is TRBD1 (6 bases). CDR1 and CDR2 from the germline V gene are SEHNR and FQNEAQ (reference sequence). The length of the CDR3 is 14 residues. V lost 5 bases to trimming and J lost 1 base, with 11 bases between them. The CDR3 loop is CASSTDRIQETQYF. In DNA form, the CDR3 reads TGTGCCAGCAGCACGGACAGAATCCAAGAGACCCAGTACTTC.

To note about this clonotype: At one end, the junction sequence differs from germline, possibly due to a read error. The chain employs TRBV7-2 and TRBJ2-3; 12 nucleotides agree with TRBD2. The CDR3 is 18 residues long. The V gene's germline CDR1 is SGHTA and CDR2 FQGNSA. CDR3 coding DNA: TGTGCCACCAGCTTAGTTCCTAGACTAGCGGGAGCCACAGATACGCAGTATTTT. It encodes CATSLVPRLAGATDTQYF.

J is TRBJ2-1 and V is TRBV12-3 or TRBV12-4; D may be TRBD2 (6 bases). V lost 3 bases to trimming and J lost 8 bases, with 11 bases between them. The CDR3 has 13 residues. This chain's CDR3 is CASSFGSWDEQFF. The CDR3 DNA follows: TGTGCCAGCAGTTTCGGGAGTTGGGATGAGCAGTTCTTC.

This clonotype was observed a handful of times. The chain combines TRBV12-3 or TRBV12-4 with TRBJ2-5, with 7 nucleotides matching TRBD1. The CDR3 sequence is 14 residues long. V lost 6 bases, J lost 1 base, and 5 bases stayed unmatched. The CDR3 DNA reads TGTGCCAGCAGCAGGGGGACAGTCCAAGAGACCCAGTACTTC. Residues: CASSRGTVQETQYF.

This clonotype was detected once. The chain carries TRBV10-2 and TRBJ2-4; tentative D call: TRBD2 (6 bases). The J call may be faulty, since TRBJ2-7 better matches the DNA end. The CDR3 has 15 residues. CDR1 and CDR2 from the germline V gene are WSHSY and SAAADI. The CDR3 loop is CASSELAERSYEQYF. The CDR3 DNA sequence: TGCGCCAGCAGTGAATTAGCGGAACGCTCCTACGAGCAGTACTTC.

V gene TRBV7-2 combines with J gene TRBJ1-6; 9 bases agree with TRBD1. V shed 4 bases, J shed 6 bases, and the junction held 7 bases outside the gene matches. This CDR3 is built from 16 residues. The germline V gene encodes CDR1 SGHTA and CDR2 FQGNSA. CDR3 DNA: TGTGCCAGCAGCTGGGCCGGGACAGGGATTAATTCACCCCTCCACTTT. This codes for CASSWAGTGINSPLHF.

This clonotype turned up a few times. The chain uses TRBV6-1 and TRBJ2-1; a possible D gene is TRBD2 (6 bases). Per germline, CDR1 MNHNS and CDR2 SASEGT. The CDR3 spans 13 residues. V gave up 6 bases and J gave up 5 bases, with 11 bases separating them. The CDR3 loop is CASRTSPNNEQFF. The CDR3 DNA reads as TGTGCCAGCAGGACTAGTCCGAACAATGAGCAGTTCTTC.

Here the CDR3 DNA reads TGCGCCAGCAGCCATGGACAGGTTTCGGGTGAGCAGTTCTTC. Amino acid sequence: CASSHGQVSGEQFF. The rearrangement uses TRBV5-1 and TRBJ2-1; TRBD1 matches at 7 bases. CDR3 length: 14 amino acids. V shed 4 bases and J 9 bases; nucleotides not matched to a gene: 10. The germline gives CDR1 SGHRS, CDR2 YFSETQ. Variable domain in full (rest from reference TRBV5-1 and TRBJ2-1): KAGVTQTPRYLIKTRGQQVTLSCSPISGHRSVSWYQQTPGQGLQFLFEYFSETQRNKGNFPGRFSGRQFSNSRSEMNVSTLELGDSALYLCASSHGQVSGEQFFGPGTRLTVL.

This chain connects TRBV11-1 to TRBJ2-7; 10 nucleotides line up with TRBD1. With V trimmed by 8 bases and J by 2 bases, 3 bases remained unmatched. The V gene's germline CDR1 is SGHAT and CDR2 FQDESV (reference sequence). The CDR3 totals 13 residues. CDR3 protein: CASVGTGAYEQYF. The CDR3, as DNA: TGTGCCAGCGTTGGGACAGGGGCCTACGAGCAGTACTTC. The full variable domain, completed using reference TRBV11-1 and TRBJ2-7, is EAEVAQSPRYKITEKSQAVAFWCDPISGHATLYWYRQILGQGPELLVQFQDESVVDDSQLPKDRFSAERLKGVDSTLKIQPAELGDSAMYLCASVGTGAYEQYFGPGTRLTVT.

This chain joins TRBV20-1 and TRBJ2-3, with 9 bases fitting TRBD2. Per the germline V gene, CDR1 is DFQATT and CDR2 is SNEGSKA (reference sequence). With V trimmed by 4 bases and J by 2 bases, 4 bases remained unmatched. The CDR3 sequence is 14 residues long. The CDR3 DNA sequence: TGCAGTGCTACCATAGCGGGGGTCACAGATACGCAGTATTTT. It encodes CSATIAGVTDTQYF.

The V and J genes are TRBV10-3 and TRBJ2-5; perhaps TRBD2 as D (7 bases). The J call is doubtful: the DNA matches TRBJ2-7 better. Germline V gene lookup returns CDR1 ENHRY and CDR2 SYGVKD. The CDR3 runs 16 residues. Here the CDR3 DNA reads TGTGCCATCAGGAGGGGGGCGGGGGTCCTTAAGAACGAGCAGTACTTC. Encoded protein: CAIRRGAGVLKNEQYF.